A selection of T cell receptor beta chains follows, all from one sample in a study of cytomegalovirus exposure and HLA in healthy donors. Method: immunoSEQ multiplex PCR; TCRdb's copy keeps in-frame clones and lacks some. The profile shows roughly 97,000 clones, roughly 79% of them singletons. Sequenced sample: PBMCs. These receptors were collected from a man aged 55 to 70 in good health and CMV-seropositive. CDR3s include the opening cysteine and the closing phenylalanine or tryptophan.

cdr3_aa,v_call
CASSWSGENNSPLHF,TRBV27
CASSPTAREETQYF,TRBV18
CATSRERGRAGGYTF,TRBV15
CASRKPSSYEQYF,TRBV19
CASSWSGASSDTQYF,TRBV27
CASSLAGQGTDTQYF,TRBV7-9
CASRTTGHSNQPQHF,TRBV6-1
CASGQGTDTQYF,TRBV6-5
CASSFTGGRGYEQYF,TRBV6-5
CASSQGQGRETQYF,TRBV11-3
CASSLQGGFGAFF,TRBV6-5
CASSVGPRRRSPLHF,TRBV9